The present T cell receptor beta chain was sequenced within a study of control samples from healthy donors and cancer patients. Method: immunoSEQ multiplex PCR; TCRdb's copy keeps in-frame clones and lacks some. The sample includes approximately 90,000 clones, around four fifths of them seen just once. V was clipped by 4 bases and J by 0 bases; unmatched bases: 6. The germline gives CDR1 SGHRS, CDR2 YFSETQ. CDR3 length: 17 residues. This sequence was found in a man younger than 40 in good health. The rearrangement joins TRBV5-1 to TRBJ2-3; TRBD1 agrees at 12 bases. Material: blood. CDR3 DNA sequence: TGCGCCAGCAGCCGCGGGACAGGGGGCACTAGCACAGATACGCAGTATTTT. This translates into CASSRGTGGTSTDTQYF.